This T cell receptor beta chain was captured by sequencing in a study of blood T cell repertoires in COVID-19. Study summary: Samples of COVID-19 (acute and convalescent) were obtained from the United States, Italy and Spain. T cells, B-cell-depleted T cells, or PBMCs provided the cDNA or gDNA that served as material.

Per the study methods: From reference gene primer amplification, estimates of nucleated cell counts were derived. The method was immunoSEQ multiplex PCR; TCRdb's version includes in-frame clones alone and lacks a portion of them. The V and J calls and the clone size are those of that table, but D and trimming were determined from the DNA. The sample records some 240,000 clones, roughly 80% being singletons. The receptor was derived from an older woman with acute or convalescent COVID-19. The source material was peripheral blood.

The CDR3 nucleotides read TGCAGTGCTAGAGATTATGACGAGCAGTACTTC. It yields the protein CSARDYDEQYF. The chain carries TRBV20-1 and TRBJ2-7; D not certain. V shed 0 bases and J shed 5 bases, with 5 bases lying between them. Germline V lookup: CDR1 DFQATT, CDR2 SNEGSKA (reference sequence). This CDR3 contains 11 residues.